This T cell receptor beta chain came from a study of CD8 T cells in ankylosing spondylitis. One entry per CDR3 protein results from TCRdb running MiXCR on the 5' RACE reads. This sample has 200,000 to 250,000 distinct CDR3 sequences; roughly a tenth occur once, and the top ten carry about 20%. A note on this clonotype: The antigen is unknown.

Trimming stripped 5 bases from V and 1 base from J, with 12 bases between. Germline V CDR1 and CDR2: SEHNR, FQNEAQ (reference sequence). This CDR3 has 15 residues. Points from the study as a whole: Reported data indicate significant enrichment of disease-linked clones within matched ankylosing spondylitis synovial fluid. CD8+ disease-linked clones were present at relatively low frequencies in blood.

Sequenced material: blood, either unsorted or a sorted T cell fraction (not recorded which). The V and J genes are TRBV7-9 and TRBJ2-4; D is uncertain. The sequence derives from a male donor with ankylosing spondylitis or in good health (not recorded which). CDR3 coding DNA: TGTGCCAGCAGCGCATATGGAATGGCCAAAAACATTCAGTACTTC. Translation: CASSAYGMAKNIQYF.